A single sample gave rise to the 21 T cell receptor beta chains below, sequenced in a study of blood T cell repertoires in COVID-19. Measured with immunoSEQ multiplex PCR; TCRdb has only the in-frame clones, and not every one. The table lists approximately 130,000 clones, roughly nine tenths of them singletons. Sequenced sample: peripheral blood. The source of these receptors is a man in his 70s with active or convalescent COVID-19.

The chain is built from TRBV5-1 and TRBJ1-2; 7 bases align to TRBD1. V trimming: 7 bases; J trimming: 1 base; junction bases outside the gene matches: 7. The CDR3 runs 14 residues. CDR1 and CDR2 from the germline V gene are SGHRS and YFSETQ. CDR3 coding DNA: TGCGCCAGCGGACTGACAGGGATTAACTATGGCTACACCTTC. This codes for CASGLTGINYGYTF.

V and J are TRBV5-1 and TRBJ2-1; 12 bases align to TRBD2. In germline, CDR1 is SGHRS, CDR2 YFSETQ. This CDR3 has 18 amino acids. The ends lost 0 bases at V and 12 bases at J; junction bases unmatched: 16. In DNA, the CDR3 is TGCGCCAGCAGCTTGGCCAGGGCTAGCGGGAGGGGACCAGTTGGGCAGTTCTTC. Protein product: CASSLARASGRGPVGQFF.

The chain uses TRBV11-2 and TRBJ2-7; 8 nucleotides agree with TRBD1. This CDR3 is 14 amino acids long. CDR1 and CDR2 from the germline V gene are SGHAT and FQNNGV. J lost 0 bases, V lost 3 bases, and 1 base had no gene match. This chain's CDR3 is CASSFGTGSYEQYF. CDR3 bases: TGTGCCAGCAGCTTCGGGACAGGCTCCTACGAGCAGTACTTC. The whole variable domain, filled in from reference TRBV11-2 and TRBJ2-7, reads EAGVAQSPRYKIIEKRQSVAFWCNPISGHATLYWYQQILGQGPKLLIQFQNNGVVDDSQLPKDRFSAERLKGVDSTLKIQPAKLEDSAVYLCASSFGTGSYEQYFGPGTRLTVT.

V is TRBV28 and J is TRBJ2-1; tentatively, D is TRBD2 (5 bases). There are 12 residues in the CDR3. V gave up 5 bases and J gave up 9 bases, with 11 bases separating them. Germline CDR1 and CDR2: MDHEN and SYDVKM. CDR3 sequence: CASSLRTFEQFF. CDR3 bases: TGTGCCAGCAGTCTCCGGACTTTTGAGCAGTTCTTC. The full variable domain, with the rest looked up from reference TRBV28 and TRBJ2-1, is DVKVTQSSRYLVKRTGEKVFLECVQDMDHENMFWYRQDPGLGLRLIYFSYDVKMKEKGDIPEGYSVSREKKERFSLILESASTNQTSMYLCASSLRTFEQFFGPGTRLTVL.

A few counts support this clone. The rearrangement links TRBV9 to TRBJ2-7; D perhaps matches TRBD1 (6 bases). This CDR3 region has 16 residues. Germline V gene lookup returns CDR1 SGDLS and CDR2 YYNGEE. The V gene lost 4 bases and the J gene lost 0 bases, with 17 bases spanning the gap. The CDR3 reads CASSRGGAASSYEQYF. The CDR3 DNA reads as TGTGCCAGCAGCCGAGGGGGAGCGGCCAGCTCCTACGAGCAGTACTTC.

The chain carries TRBV7-8 and TRBJ2-7, with TRBD1 identical over 10 bases. CDR3 length equals 14 residues. V trimming: 3 bases; J trimming: 5 bases; junction bases outside the gene matches: 4. Germline V lookup: CDR1 SGHVS, CDR2 FQNEAQ. CDR3 residues: CASSFRDRGHEQYF. The CDR3 DNA follows: TGTGCCAGCAGCTTTAGGGACAGGGGACACGAGCAGTACTTC. Full variable domain (missing parts from reference TRBV7-8 and TRBJ2-7): GAGVSQSPRYKVAKRGQDVALRCDPISGHVSLFWYQQALGQGPEFLTYFQNEAQLDKSGLPSDRFFAERPEGSVSTLKIQRTQQEDSAVYLCASSFRDRGHEQYFGPGTRLTVT.

The chain recombines TRBV11-2 with TRBJ2-3; D may be TRBD2 (5 bases). The CDR3 totals 15 residues. The V and J ends lost 0 bases and 4 bases respectively, with 11 bases between them. Germline CDR1 SGHAT, CDR2 FQNNGV. In DNA, the CDR3 is TGTGCCAGCAGCTTAGATCGTAGAGGGTCAGATACGCAGTATTTT. Translated, it gives CASSLDRRGSDTQYF.

V and J are TRBV7-9 and TRBJ1-4; TRBD1 matches at 8 bases. Trimming took 5 bases from V and 4 from J; bases not matched to a gene: 9. The CDR3 covers 16 residues. Per the germline V gene, CDR1 is SEHNR and CDR2 is FQNEAQ (reference sequence). CDR3 loop: CASSASETGVNEKLFF. The CDR3 DNA reads as TGTGCCAGCAGCGCATCGGAGACAGGGGTTAATGAAAAACTGTTTTTT.

The chain employs TRBV5-1 and TRBJ2-5, with 7 bases matching TRBD1. CDR1 and CDR2 from the germline V gene are SGHRS and YFSETQ. With V trimmed by 0 bases and J by 4 bases, 6 bases remained unmatched. The CDR3 runs 15 residues. The CDR3, as DNA: TGCGCCAGCAGCTTGGGGGACAGTGGAGGAGAGACCCAGTACTTC. Encoded protein: CASSLGDSGGETQYF. Using reference TRBV5-1 and TRBJ2-5 for the parts outside the CDR3, the full variable domain is KAGVTQTPRYLIKTRGQQVTLSCSPISGHRSVSWYQQTPGQGLQFLFEYFSETQRNKGNFPGRFSGRQFSNSRSEMNVSTLELGDSALYLCASSLGDSGGETQYFGPGTRLLVL.

In its sample, this clone was seen a few times. This chain connects TRBV28 to TRBJ2-7; 13 nucleotides line up with TRBD2. CDR1 and CDR2 (germline): MDHEN, SYDVKM. The J segment lost 0 bases and the V segment lost 1 base, leaving 6 bases of the junction unmatched. The CDR3 consists of 18 residues. CDR3 in amino acids: CASSLYWTSGRDSYEQYF. CDR3 nucleotides: TGTGCCAGCAGTTTATACTGGACTAGCGGGAGAGACTCCTACGAGCAGTACTTC. Combining the CDR3 with reference TRBV28 and TRBJ2-7 gives the whole variable domain DVKVTQSSRYLVKRTGEKVFLECVQDMDHENMFWYRQDPGLGLRLIYFSYDVKMKEKGDIPEGYSVSREKKERFSLILESASTNQTSMYLCASSLYWTSGRDSYEQYFGPGTRLTVT.

V usage is TRBV5-5 and J usage is TRBJ1-5, with 7 bases fitting TRBD1. CDR3 length: 15 residues. V lost 4 bases, J lost 1 base, and 5 bases stayed unmatched. The V gene's germline CDR1 is SGHKS and CDR2 YYEKEE (reference sequence). The CDR3 DNA reads as TGTGCCAGCAGCCTGGACAGGTTGAGCAATCAGCCCCAGCATTTT. Protein sequence: CASSLDRLSNQPQHF.

The V and J genes are TRBV6-6 and TRBJ2-1; 11 nucleotides line up with TRBD2. In germline, CDR1 is MNHNY, CDR2 SVGAGI (reference sequence). The V gene end was trimmed by 5 bases and the J gene end by 8 bases; junction bases not matched to a gene: 5. CDR3 length equals 14 residues. The CDR3 nucleotides are TGTGCCAGCAGTCCCGGGACTAGCGGACATGAGCAGTTCTTC. It codes for CASSPGTSGHEQFF.

This sequence joins TRBV5-4 and TRBJ2-3, with a weak D call TRBD2 (6 bases). CDR1 and CDR2 (germline): SGHNT, YYREEE (reference sequence). The CDR3 contains 14 residues. Trimming pared 5 bases from V and 4 bases from J, leaving 14 bases between. The CDR3 sequence: CASREGRASDTQYF. CDR3 nucleotides: TGTGCCAGCAGGGAGGGGAGAGCCTCAGATACGCAGTATTTT.

The V and J genes are TRBV6-5 and TRBJ2-7; 8 bases are shared with TRBD1. Germline trimming cut 6 bases from V and 7 bases from J; bases unmatched to any gene: 14. This CDR3 comprises 15 residues. In germline, CDR1 is MNHEY, CDR2 SVGAGI. The CDR3 nucleotides read TGTGCCAGCAGACGCGACAGGGGCCCTGCGGGAGAGCAGTACTTC. As protein: CASRRDRGPAGEQYF.

This rearrangement joins TRBV9 to TRBJ2-7; D is perhaps TRBD1 (5 bases). With 6 bases removed from V and 1 base from J, the gap between germline ends came to 20 bases. Germline assignment: CDR1 SGDLS and CDR2 YYNGEE. This CDR3 spans 16 amino acids. CDR3 loop: CASNQPPGFPSYEQYF. CDR3 DNA sequence: TGTGCCAGCAACCAGCCCCCAGGGTTTCCGTCCTACGAGCAGTACTTC.

This clone was detected once. The rearrangement links TRBV3-1 (or the pseudogene TRBV3-2) to TRBJ2-1; tentatively, D is TRBD2 (6 bases). The CDR3 is made up of 16 amino acids. The germline V gene encodes CDR1 LGHDT and CDR2 YNNKEL (reference sequence). Trimming took 1 base from V and 5 from J, leaving 15 bases between them. The CDR3 region has the DNA TGTGCCAGCAGCCAAGTTACGGGAGTCGGAAACAATGAGCAGTTCTTC. Its protein is CASSQVTGVGNNEQFF.

The V gene is TRBV19, the J gene TRBJ1-1, with a weak D call TRBD1 (6 bases). With 2 bases removed from V and 4 bases from J, the gap between germline ends came to 20 bases. This CDR3 region has 17 residues. Germline CDR1 and CDR2: LNHDA and SQIVND (reference sequence). CDR3 loop: CASSISATGSSGTEAFF. DNA for the CDR3: TGTGCCAGTAGTATATCGGCAACAGGGAGTAGTGGCACTGAAGCTTTCTTT. Filled out from reference TRBV19 and TRBJ1-1, the complete variable domain reads DGGITQSPKYLFRKEGQNVTLSCEQNLNHDAMYWYRQDPGQGLRLIYYSQIVNDFQKGDIAEGYSVSREKKESFPLTVTSAQKNPTAFYLCASSISATGSSGTEAFFGQGTRLTVV.

The V call is TRBV12-3 or TRBV12-4, the J call TRBJ1-2; TRBD1 matches 7 bases. Trimming took 4 bases from V and 3 from J; bases not matched to a gene: 2. The CDR3 is made up of 13 amino acids. The CDR3 loop is CASSSDRDYGYTF. The CDR3 nucleotides read TGTGCCAGCAGTTCCGACAGGGACTATGGCTACACCTTC.

This chain joins TRBV27 and TRBJ2-7; perhaps TRBD1 as D (6 bases). The CDR3 is made up of 18 amino acids. V lost 6 bases and J lost 3, with 27 bases in between. The germline gives CDR1 MNHEY, CDR2 SMNVEV (reference sequence). CDR3 nucleotide sequence: TGTGCCAGCAGAACTAATTCATTTGGACAGCAGGAGTACTACGAGCAGTACTTC. It codes for CASRTNSFGQQEYYEQYF.

The CDR3 region has the DNA TGTGCCAGCAAAACGGTAGTCGACTGGCACGAGCAGTACTTC. Residues: CASKTVVDWHEQYF. The chain recombines TRBV2 with TRBJ2-7; D unresolved. The CDR3 consists of 14 residues. The germline CDR1 and CDR2 sequences are SNHLY and FYNNEI. V was cut by 7 bases and J by 5 bases, with 18 bases left in between.

The V gene is TRBV18, the J gene TRBJ2-7, with TRBD2 matching 14 bases. The CDR3 has 15 residues. Looked up from germline, CDR1 is KGHSH and CDR2 is LQKENI. Losses at the gene ends were 3 bases for V and 3 bases for J; bases not matched to a gene: 1. CDR3: CASSPGTSGGYEQYF. The CDR3 bases are TGTGCCAGCTCACCCGGGACTAGCGGGGGCTACGAGCAGTACTTC.